The 25 T cell receptor beta chains given below trace back to one sample, sequenced in a study of T cell responses to AZD1222 COVID-19 vaccine. The table came from immunoSEQ multiplex PCR; TCRdb's copy has only in-frame clones and leaves some out. The data show about 130,000 clones, around 90% seen once. The input for sequencing was peripheral blood, taken on day 0 of AZD1222 vaccination. These receptor sequences come from an adult in good health.

The chain couples TRBV3-1 (or the pseudogene TRBV3-2) to TRBJ1-1; 7 positions agree with TRBD1. The CDR3 spans 14 residues. J gave up 10 bases and V 6 bases, and 14 bases lay outside the gene matches. The germline V gene has CDR1 LGHDT and CDR2 YNNKEL (reference sequence). CDR3 sequence: CASSPGQGGVGAFF. DNA for the CDR3: TGTGCCAGCAGTCCCGGACAAGGGGGCGTTGGAGCTTTCTTT.

The chain combines TRBV2 with TRBJ2-1; D is uncertain. The CDR3 runs to 13 residues. Germline V gives CDR1 SNHLY, CDR2 FYNNEI. Trimming removed 8 bases at V and 0 bases at J, with 8 bases between. CDR3 DNA sequence: TGTGCCAGCGGGGTCAGCTCCTACAATGAGCAGTTCTTC. It is translated as CASGVSSYNEQFF.

The chain combines TRBV19 with TRBJ1-3; D is unresolved. There are 14 residues in the CDR3. Trimming left V 3 bases short and J 1 base short, with 7 bases between. Germline CDR1 and CDR2: LNHDA and SQIVND (reference sequence). The CDR3, as DNA: TGTGCCAGTAGTATGGCCAGTTCTGGAAACACCATATATTTT. Translated, it gives CASSMASSGNTIYF.

The rearrangement uses TRBV12-3 or TRBV12-4 and TRBJ1-2; D gene ambiguous. This CDR3 has 12 residues. The ends were cut back, 8 bases at V and 2 bases at J, with 9 bases in the middle. The chain's CDR3 is CASGRRNYGYTF. The CDR3 coding sequence is TGTGCCAGCGGAAGGAGGAACTATGGCTACACCTTC.

The V call is TRBV20-1, the J call TRBJ2-5; 8 nucleotides align to TRBD1. With V trimmed by 8 bases and J by 5 bases, 4 bases remained unmatched. Looked up from germline, CDR1 is DFQATT and CDR2 is SNEGSKA (reference sequence). This CDR3 is 11 amino acids long. CDR3 in amino acids: CSKGQEETQYF. In nucleotides, the CDR3 is TGCAGTAAGGGACAGGAGGAGACCCAGTACTTC.

V and J are TRBV30 and TRBJ1-1; maybe TRBD1 (5 bases). Germline V gives CDR1 GTSNPN, CDR2 SVGIG (reference sequence). The CDR3 totals 11 residues. CDR3 DNA sequence: TGTGTACTAACAGGGAACACTGAAGCTTTCTTT. It specifies CVLTGNTEAFF.

The V gene is TRBV5-4, the J gene TRBJ2-7; 10 bases match TRBD2. The germline gives CDR1 SGHNT, CDR2 YYREEE (reference sequence). V dropped 0 bases and J dropped 6; count of bases not matched to a gene: 12. This CDR3 has 17 residues. Here the CDR3 DNA reads TGTGCCAGCAGCTTGGCCACTAGCGGGACCCGAGGACGCGAGCAGTACTTC. This encodes CASSLATSGTRGREQYF.

V usage is TRBV6-5 and J usage is TRBJ1-6, with D maybe TRBD1 (5 bases). Looked up from germline, CDR1 is MNHEY and CDR2 is SVGAGI. The CDR3 is 15 amino acids. Trimming took off 5 bases at V and 7 bases at J, with 15 bases between the two ends. CDR3 coding DNA: TGTGCCAGCAGTAATGACTTTTGGGGGAATTCACCCCTCCACTTT. Amino acid sequence: CASSNDFWGNSPLHF.

The chain carries TRBV7-9 and TRBJ1-5; no reliable D call. Trimming shortened V by 3 bases and J by 4 bases, and 7 bases separated the two germline ends. This CDR3 is built from 13 residues. Germline V gene data show CDR1 as SEHNR and CDR2 as FQNEAQ (reference sequence). CDR3 protein: CASSFQANQPQHF. The CDR3 coding sequence is TGTGCCAGCAGCTTTCAGGCTAATCAGCCCCAGCATTTT. The variable domain in full, with the rest retrieved from reference TRBV7-9 and TRBJ1-5, is DTGVSQNPRHKITKRGQNVTFRCDPISEHNRLYWYRQTLGQGPEFLTYFQNEAQLEKSRLLSDRFSAERPKGSFSTLEIQRTEQGDSAMYLCASSFQANQPQHFGDGTRLSIL.

The V and J genes are TRBV7-2 and TRBJ1-2, with TRBD1 matching 10 bases. J gave up 6 bases and V 5 bases, and 9 bases lay outside the gene matches. There are 15 residues in the CDR3. Germline lookup yields CDR1 SGHTA and CDR2 FQGNSA. The chain's CDR3 is CASSGRQGARNGYTF. CDR3 DNA sequence: TGTGCCAGCAGCGGTCGACAGGGGGCGAGAAATGGCTACACCTTC.

This chain uses TRBV7-9 with TRBJ2-7; 14 nucleotides align to TRBD2. Germline-derived CDR1 and CDR2 are SEHNR and FQNEAQ (reference sequence). Unmatched junction bases numbered 3, after V lost 2 bases and J lost 3 bases. The CDR3 is 16 amino acids. CDR3 sequence: CASSLTGLAGDYEQYF. Written as DNA, the CDR3 is TGTGCCAGCAGCTTAACGGGACTAGCGGGAGACTACGAGCAGTACTTC.

The chain has TRBV19 and TRBJ2-7, with 7 positions matching TRBD1. J gave up 3 bases and V 4 bases, and 12 bases lay outside the gene matches. The CDR3 extends over 16 amino acids. Germline loops: CDR1 LNHDA, CDR2 SQIVND (reference sequence). The CDR3 sequence: CASSTLRQGRFYEQYF. The CDR3 nucleotides read TGTGCCAGTAGTACTCTTAGACAGGGAAGATTCTACGAGCAGTACTTC.

V usage is TRBV6-5 and J usage is TRBJ2-6; D unresolved. The ends were cut back, 0 bases at V and 2 bases at J, with 8 bases in the middle. Germline assignment: CDR1 MNHEY and CDR2 SVGAGI. This CDR3 region has 16 residues. CDR3 sequence (DNA): TGTGCCAGCAGTTACTCCAGGTCCCCTGGGGCCAACGTCCTGACTTTC. It specifies CASSYSRSPGANVLTF.

V and J are TRBV10-3 and TRBJ1-2; 9 nucleotides line up with TRBD1. CDR1 and CDR2 (germline): ENHRY, SYGVKD. The CDR3 totals 14 residues. V lost 4 bases and J lost 3; bases outside the gene matches: 3. This CDR3 reads CAISVQGADYGYTF. CDR3 in DNA: TGTGCCATCAGTGTACAGGGGGCGGACTATGGCTACACCTTC.

The chain is built from TRBV9 and TRBJ1-2; D unresolved. This CDR3 region has 14 residues. Trimming took 0 bases from V and 8 from J, leaving 14 bases between them. Germline assignment: CDR1 SGDLS and CDR2 YYNGEE. CDR3 nucleotides: TGTGCCAGCAGCGTAGGACTATCGGGTCGGGGCTACACCTTC. Its protein product is CASSVGLSGRGYTF.

The chain carries TRBV19 and TRBJ1-1; 7 bases align to TRBD1. Per germline, CDR1 LNHDA and CDR2 SQIVND (reference sequence). The CDR3 is 13 residues long. The ends lost 5 bases at V and 6 bases at J; junction bases unmatched: 6. The CDR3 reads CASSGRGRSEAFF. CDR3 sequence (DNA): TGTGCCAGTAGTGGGAGGGGGCGGTCTGAAGCTTTCTTT. The full variable domain, completed using reference TRBV19 and TRBJ1-1, is DGGITQSPKYLFRKEGQNVTLSCEQNLNHDAMYWYRQDPGQGLRLIYYSQIVNDFQKGDIAEGYSVSREKKESFPLTVTSAQKNPTAFYLCASSGRGRSEAFFGQGTRLTVV.

This clone was found a few times. The genes are TRBV9 and TRBJ2-1; 10 bases agree with TRBD2. CDR3 length: 15 residues. Germline trimming cut 3 bases from V and 5 bases from J; bases unmatched to any gene: 5. Germline V gene lookup returns CDR1 SGDLS and CDR2 YYNGEE. The CDR3: CASSATSGVDNEQFF. The CDR3 nucleotides read TGTGCCAGCAGCGCTACTAGCGGGGTGGACAATGAGCAGTTCTTC.

With regard to this clone: Additional DNA sequences in this sample encode the identical CDR3. The chain recombines TRBV3-1 (or the pseudogene TRBV3-2) with TRBJ1-5, with D tentatively TRBD1 (5 bases). Germline V gene lookup returns CDR1 LGHDT and CDR2 YNNKEL (reference sequence). Trimming took off 3 bases at V and 4 bases at J, with 7 bases between the two ends. This CDR3 region has 13 residues. CDR3 loop: CASSQEGNQPQHF. The CDR3 bases are TGTGCCAGCAGCCAGGAGGGGAATCAGCCCCAGCATTTT.

This clone has only one observation. This chain links TRBV3-1 (or the pseudogene TRBV3-2) with TRBJ1-2; 8 positions match TRBD1. Germline-derived CDR1 and CDR2 are LGHDT and YNNKEL (reference sequence). The CDR3 is made up of 14 amino acids. V lost 6 bases and J lost 8; bases outside the gene matches: 11. CDR3 in amino acids: CASRTGQGFGGYTF. CDR3 nucleotides: TGTGCCAGCAGGACTGGACAGGGTTTCGGAGGCTACACCTTC.

The chain joins TRBV9 to TRBJ2-3, with D unclear. CDR1 and CDR2 from the germline V gene are SGDLS and YYNGEE. CDR3 size: 13 residues. V dropped 0 bases and J dropped 4 bases, with 6 bases sitting between them. CDR3 loop: CASSVGLPDTQYF. The CDR3 nucleotides read TGTGCCAGCAGCGTAGGTTTGCCAGATACGCAGTATTTT. The entire variable domain, with the rest obtained from reference TRBV9 and TRBJ2-3, is as follows: DSGVTQTPKHLITATGQRVTLRCSPRSGDLSVYWYQQSLDQGLQFLIQYYNGEERAKGNILERFSAQQFPDLHSELNLSSLELGDSALYFCASSVGLPDTQYFGPGTRLTVL.

The rearrangement uses TRBV6-5 and TRBJ2-2; 9 nucleotides align to TRBD1. This CDR3 contains 14 residues. After removal of 6 bases from V and 4 bases from J, the junction contained 3 bases not matched to a gene. Germline V gene sequence: CDR1 MNHEY, CDR2 SVGAGI. CDR3 in DNA: TGTGCCAGCAGAGGGACAGGGCGCACCGGGGAGCTGTTTTTT. Translation gives CASRGTGRTGELFF.

The J gene is TRBJ1-1, the V gene TRBV5-5; tentatively, D is TRBD1 (5 bases). Trimming pared 2 bases from V and 5 bases from J, leaving 16 bases between. Germline V gives CDR1 SGHKS, CDR2 YYEKEE (reference sequence). The CDR3 runs to 15 residues. As DNA, the CDR3 is TGTGCCAGCAGCTTTCCAGGGAGATGGGTTACTGAAGCTTTCTTT. Amino acid sequence: CASSFPGRWVTEAFF.

The chain recombines TRBV19 with TRBJ2-1, with TRBD2 as a possible D gene (5 bases). The germline V gene has CDR1 LNHDA and CDR2 SQIVND (reference sequence). The CDR3 spans 14 residues. V was cut by 2 bases and J by 8 bases, with 13 bases left in between. The CDR3 spells CASSIMAGQDEQFF. The CDR3 coding sequence is TGTGCCAGTAGTATAATGGCGGGTCAGGATGAGCAGTTCTTC.

The chain uses TRBV3-1 (or the pseudogene TRBV3-2) and TRBJ2-2; TRBD1 is a possible D gene (6 bases). Germline CDR1 reads LGHDT; CDR2 reads YNNKEL (reference sequence). The CDR3 covers 16 residues. V was cut by 2 bases and J by 4 bases, with 14 bases left in between. The CDR3 sequence is CASSQTTGTPTGELFF. CDR3 sequence (DNA): TGTGCCAGCAGCCAAACCACCGGGACACCCACCGGGGAGCTGTTTTTT.

V is TRBV27 and J is TRBJ1-5; D not resolved. V shed 3 bases and J shed 6 bases, with 9 bases lying between them. This CDR3 spans 13 amino acids. Per germline, CDR1 MNHEY and CDR2 SMNVEV (reference sequence). DNA for the CDR3: TGTGCCAGCAGTTTTAAGTTGGGTCAGCCCCAGCATTTT. Its protein is CASSFKLGQPQHF.